These T cell receptor beta chains were read from a single sample in a study of blood T cell repertoires in COVID-19. Sequencing used immunoSEQ multiplex PCR; TCRdb keeps in-frame clones, though not all of them. Of around 200,000 clones listed, 70% to 90% are singletons. Sequenced sample: PBMCs or T cells enriched from blood (not recorded which). All receptors derive from a man aged 25 to 45 who had recovered from COVID-19. CDR3s include the opening cysteine and the closing phenylalanine or tryptophan. D genes are given only for firm matches. Clone size appears in some rows only: once, few, many, or a class for an expanded clone.

d_gene: TRBD1; j_gene: TRBJ1-4; abundance: .; v_gene: TRBV3-1/TRBV3-2; len: 17; CDR3aa: CASSRRSTGGTNEKLFF; CDR3nt: TGTGCCAGCAGCCGGAGAAGCACAGGGGGAACTAATGAAAAACTGTTTTTT
d_gene: .; j_gene: TRBJ1-6; abundance: .; v_gene: TRBV27; len: 16; CDR3aa: CASSLSRGEADFFLHF; CDR3nt: TGTGCCAGCAGTTTATCGCGGGGGGAGGCTGATTTTTTCCTCCACTTT
d_gene: TRBD2; j_gene: TRBJ2-4; abundance: .; v_gene: TRBV6-5; len: 14; CDR3aa: CASTPSGGVGIQYF; CDR3nt: TGTGCCAGCACCCCTAGCGGGGGGGTTGGCATTCAGTACTTC
d_gene: .; j_gene: TRBJ1-6; abundance: .; v_gene: TRBV11-3; len: 15; CDR3aa: CASSQTGDGSSPLHF; CDR3nt: TGTGCCAGCAGCCAAACGGGGGACGGGAGTTCACCCCTCCACTTT
d_gene: TRBD2; j_gene: TRBJ2-7; abundance: few; v_gene: TRBV28; len: 14; CDR3aa: CASSYPSGTYEQYF; CDR3nt: TGTGCCAGCAGTTATCCTAGCGGGACCTACGAGCAGTACTTC
d_gene: TRBD2; j_gene: TRBJ2-3; abundance: .; v_gene: TRBV10-2; len: 15; CDR3aa: CASSESSGRIDTQYF; CDR3nt: TGCGCCAGCAGTGAGTCTAGCGGGAGAATAGATACGCAGTATTTT
d_gene: TRBD2; j_gene: TRBJ2-3; abundance: .; v_gene: TRBV10-3; len: 14; CDR3aa: CAISPGGSTDTQYF; CDR3nt: TGTGCCATCAGCCCGGGGGGGAGCACAGATACGCAGTATTTT
d_gene: .; j_gene: TRBJ1-6; abundance: .; v_gene: TRBV6-2/TRBV6-3; len: 14; CDR3aa: CASSPTETNSPLHF; CDR3nt: TGTGCCAGCAGTCCCACAGAAACGAATTCACCCCTCCACTTT
d_gene: TRBD1; j_gene: TRBJ1-4; abundance: .; v_gene: TRBV9; len: 15; CDR3aa: CASSPPGQGNEKLFF; CDR3nt: TGTGCCAGCAGCCCTCCGGGACAGGGTAATGAAAAACTGTTTTTT
d_gene: TRBD2; j_gene: TRBJ2-7; abundance: once; v_gene: TRBV10-3; len: 13; CDR3aa: CAISVAGNYEQYF; CDR3nt: TGTGCCATCAGTGTAGCGGGAAACTACGAGCAGTACTTC
d_gene: .; j_gene: TRBJ2-7; abundance: .; v_gene: TRBV3-1/TRBV3-2; len: 11; CDR3aa: CASSQVREQYF; CDR3nt: TGTGCCAGCAGCCAAGTGCGCGAGCAGTACTTC
d_gene: .; j_gene: TRBJ2-2; abundance: once; v_gene: TRBV18; len: 15; CDR3aa: CASSAGQTNTGELFF; CDR3nt: TGTGCCAGCTCAGCGGGACAGACGAACACCGGGGAGCTGTTTTTT
d_gene: TRBD2; j_gene: TRBJ2-2; abundance: .; v_gene: TRBV30; len: 16; CDR3aa: CAWTSGRYRVTGELFF; CDR3nt: TGTGCCTGGACTAGCGGGAGGTATCGCGTCACCGGGGAGCTGTTTTTT
d_gene: .; j_gene: TRBJ1-2; abundance: once; v_gene: TRBV7-8; len: 15; CDR3aa: CASSLEAGSFYGYTF; CDR3nt: TGTGCCAGCAGCTTAGAAGCAGGCTCTTTCTATGGCTACACCTTC
d_gene: .; j_gene: TRBJ1-4; abundance: .; v_gene: TRBV2; len: 13; CDR3aa: CAGQLYHGEKLFF; CDR3nt: TGTGCCGGACAACTGTACCATGGGGAAAAACTGTTTTTT
d_gene: TRBD1; j_gene: TRBJ1-1; abundance: .; v_gene: TRBV10-2; len: 15; CDR3aa: CASSETDRFATEAFF; CDR3nt: TGCGCCAGCAGTGAGACGGACAGGTTTGCCACTGAAGCTTTCTTT
d_gene: TRBD2; j_gene: TRBJ2-1; abundance: .; v_gene: TRBV7-9; len: 15; CDR3aa: CASSLTSGGYNEQFF; CDR3nt: TGTGCCAGCAGCCTAACTAGCGGGGGCTACAATGAGCAGTTCTTC
d_gene: .; j_gene: TRBJ1-2; abundance: .; v_gene: TRBV7-9; len: 12; CDR3aa: CASSPTGYGYTF; CDR3nt: TGTGCCAGCAGCCCAACAGGCTATGGCTACACCTTC
d_gene: TRBD2; j_gene: TRBJ2-1; abundance: once; v_gene: TRBV28; len: 16; CDR3aa: CASSLPTSGSSNEQFF; CDR3nt: TGTGCCAGCAGTTTACCGACTAGCGGGAGTTCCAATGAGCAGTTCTTC
d_gene: .; j_gene: TRBJ2-3; abundance: .; v_gene: TRBV6-5; len: 14; CDR3aa: CASLGGGGTDTQYF; CDR3nt: TGTGCCAGCTTAGGGGGAGGGGGCACAGATACGCAGTATTTT
d_gene: TRBD1; j_gene: TRBJ2-7; abundance: .; v_gene: TRBV7-2; len: 14; CDR3aa: CASSLTGQGIEQYF; CDR3nt: TGTGCCAGCAGCTTAACGGGACAGGGAATCGAGCAGTACTTC
d_gene: .; j_gene: TRBJ1-1; abundance: .; v_gene: TRBV12-3/TRBV12-4; len: 12; CDR3aa: CASSQLSTEAFF; CDR3nt: TGTGCCAGCAGTCAATTGAGCACTGAAGCTTTCTTT
d_gene: TRBD1; j_gene: TRBJ2-2; abundance: once; v_gene: TRBV2; len: 18; CDR3aa: CASSFRQGRGLNTGELFF; CDR3nt: TGTGCCAGCAGTTTTAGACAGGGTCGTGGCCTTAACACCGGGGAGCTGTTTTTT
d_gene: .; j_gene: TRBJ1-2; abundance: .; v_gene: TRBV12-2; len: 21; CDR3aa: CASRLAREEVQDPKQYYGYTF; CDR3nt: TGTGCAAGTCGCTTAGCGCGGGAAGAGGTACAGGACCCGAAACAGTACTATGGCTACACCTTC
d_gene: .; j_gene: TRBJ1-2; abundance: .; v_gene: TRBV27; len: 14; CDR3aa: CASSFWGRAPGYTF; CDR3nt: TGTGCCAGCAGTTTTTGGGGGAGGGCCCCTGGCTACACCTTC
d_gene: TRBD1; j_gene: TRBJ2-7; abundance: .; v_gene: TRBV10-3; len: 16; CDR3aa: CAISGIGDRAIYEQYF; CDR3nt: TGTGCCATCAGTGGTATCGGGGACAGGGCCATCTACGAGCAGTACTTC
d_gene: .; j_gene: TRBJ2-6; abundance: .; v_gene: TRBV11-2; len: 16; CDR3aa: CASSPGFGIGANVLTF; CDR3nt: TGTGCCAGCAGCCCAGGGTTTGGGATTGGGGCCAACGTCCTGACTTTC
d_gene: .; j_gene: TRBJ2-1; abundance: once; v_gene: TRBV7-6; len: 15; CDR3aa: CASSLSASSYNEQFF; CDR3nt: TGTGCCAGCAGCTTATCTGCTAGCTCCTACAATGAGCAGTTCTTC
d_gene: TRBD1; j_gene: TRBJ1-4; abundance: .; v_gene: TRBV30; len: 15; CDR3aa: CAWSAKTGANEKLFF; CDR3nt: TGTGCCTGGAGTGCAAAGACAGGGGCTAATGAAAAACTGTTTTTT
d_gene: .; j_gene: TRBJ2-6; abundance: .; v_gene: TRBV7-8; len: 15; CDR3aa: CASSLARAGANVLTF; CDR3nt: TGTGCCAGCAGCTTAGCGCGGGCTGGGGCCAACGTCCTGACTTTC
d_gene: .; j_gene: TRBJ2-7; abundance: once; v_gene: TRBV5-6; len: 11; CDR3aa: CASSLANEQYF; CDR3nt: TGTGCCAGCAGCTTGGCCAACGAGCAGTACTTC
d_gene: TRBD2; j_gene: TRBJ2-7; abundance: .; v_gene: TRBV7-2; len: 16; CDR3aa: CASSFGPAGNSYEQYF; CDR3nt: TGTGCCAGCAGCTTTGGACCAGCGGGGAACTCCTACGAGCAGTACTTC
d_gene: .; j_gene: TRBJ2-1; abundance: .; v_gene: TRBV5-4; len: 15; CDR3aa: CASSRLAGPYNEQFF; CDR3nt: TGTGCCAGCAGCCGGTTGGCGGGGCCCTACAATGAGCAGTTCTTC
d_gene: .; j_gene: TRBJ2-1; abundance: .; v_gene: TRBV7-9; len: 13; CDR3aa: CASGQIRNNEQFF; CDR3nt: TGTGCCAGCGGCCAGATCAGAAACAATGAGCAGTTCTTC
d_gene: .; j_gene: TRBJ1-2; abundance: .; v_gene: TRBV19; len: 15; CDR3aa: CASSDRPLISYGYTF; CDR3nt: TGTGCCAGTAGCGACAGGCCCCTAATTTCCTATGGCTACACCTTC
d_gene: .; j_gene: TRBJ2-2; abundance: few; v_gene: TRBV7-6; len: 14; CDR3aa: CASSLAGNTGELFF; CDR3nt: TGTGCCAGCAGCTTAGCCGGGAACACCGGGGAGCTGTTTTTT
d_gene: TRBD1; j_gene: TRBJ1-1; abundance: .; v_gene: TRBV7-9; len: 15; CDR3aa: CASSMLSDRGTEAFF; CDR3nt: TGTGCCAGCAGCATGCTATCCGACAGGGGCACTGAAGCTTTCTTT
d_gene: .; j_gene: TRBJ1-5; abundance: .; v_gene: TRBV27; len: 17; CDR3aa: CASSLYPPTGSFQPQHF; CDR3nt: TGTGCCAGCAGTTTATACCCCCCTACAGGGAGCTTTCAGCCCCAGCATTTT
d_gene: .; j_gene: TRBJ2-7; abundance: .; v_gene: TRBV6-2/TRBV6-3; len: 16; CDR3aa: CASSYSKQGTTYEQYF; CDR3nt: TGTGCCAGCAGTTACTCGAAACAGGGAACCACCTACGAGCAGTACTTC
d_gene: .; j_gene: TRBJ2-1; abundance: .; v_gene: TRBV10-1; len: 15; CDR3aa: CASSESGSSYNEQFF; CDR3nt: TGCGCCAGCAGTGAGAGCGGAAGCTCCTACAATGAGCAGTTCTTC
d_gene: TRBD2; j_gene: TRBJ2-1; abundance: .; v_gene: TRBV19; len: 17; CDR3aa: CASSIDGTSGTPGEQFF; CDR3nt: TGTGCCAGTAGCATAGATGGAACTAGCGGGACCCCGGGTGAGCAGTTCTTC
d_gene: .; j_gene: TRBJ1-2; abundance: few; v_gene: TRBV3-1/TRBV3-2; len: 16; CDR3aa: CASSQDLARQPYGYTF; CDR3nt: TGTGCCAGCAGCCAAGACCTTGCTAGACAGCCCTATGGCTACACCTTC
d_gene: .; j_gene: TRBJ1-6; abundance: .; v_gene: TRBV21-1; len: 16; CDR3aa: CASSKALRQKNSPLHF; CDR3nt: TGTGCCAGCAGCAAAGCGCTGAGACAGAAGAATTCACCCCTCCACTTT
d_gene: .; j_gene: TRBJ2-3; abundance: .; v_gene: TRBV10-3; len: 12; CDR3aa: CAIGFETDTQYF; CDR3nt: TGTGCCATCGGCTTCGAAACAGATACGCAGTATTTT
d_gene: .; j_gene: TRBJ1-6; abundance: .; v_gene: TRBV4-1; len: 12; CDR3aa: CASSQSDSPLHF; CDR3nt: TGCGCCAGCAGCCAATCGGATTCACCCCTCCACTTT
d_gene: TRBD1; j_gene: TRBJ1-6; abundance: .; v_gene: TRBV3-1/TRBV3-2; len: 15; CDR3aa: CASSRRQGNQSPLHF; CDR3nt: TGTGCCAGCAGCCGAAGACAGGGTAACCAATCACCCCTCCACTTT
d_gene: .; j_gene: TRBJ1-3; abundance: .; v_gene: TRBV27; len: 14; CDR3aa: CASSRTGTGNTIYF; CDR3nt: TGTGCCAGCAGTCGTACCGGGACAGGAAACACCATATATTTT
d_gene: .; j_gene: TRBJ2-6; abundance: .; v_gene: TRBV7-8; len: 15; CDR3aa: CASSSRGAGANVLTF; CDR3nt: TGTGCCAGCAGCTCCAGGGGGGCTGGGGCCAACGTCCTGACTTTC
d_gene: .; j_gene: TRBJ1-3; abundance: few; v_gene: TRBV3-1/TRBV3-2; len: 15; CDR3aa: CASSPRGGSGNTIYF; CDR3nt: TGTGCCAGCAGCCCACGCGGGGGCTCTGGAAACACCATATATTTT
d_gene: .; j_gene: TRBJ1-5; abundance: .; v_gene: TRBV6-5; len: 15; CDR3aa: CASSYSWREGQPQHF; CDR3nt: TGTGCCAGCAGTTACTCGTGGAGGGAAGGACAGCCCCAGCATTTT
d_gene: TRBD1; j_gene: TRBJ2-3; abundance: few; v_gene: TRBV19; len: 15; CDR3aa: CASSIGTGHTDTQYF; CDR3nt: TGTGCCAGTAGTATAGGGACAGGGCACACAGATACGCAGTATTTT
d_gene: .; j_gene: TRBJ1-5; abundance: few; v_gene: TRBV28; len: 17; CDR3aa: CASSLGRRLLRDQPQHF; CDR3nt: TGTGCCAGCAGTTTAGGCCGCCGACTGCTCAGGGATCAGCCCCAGCATTTT
d_gene: .; j_gene: TRBJ2-7; abundance: .; v_gene: TRBV15; len: 16; CDR3aa: CATSSFRDTGSYEQYF; CDR3nt: TGTGCCACCAGCAGCTTCCGGGACACCGGCTCCTACGAGCAGTACTTC